The sequence of this T cell receptor beta chain was determined in a study of T cells after yellow fever vaccination. TCRdb reprocessed the 5' RACE reads via MiXCR and lists one record per CDR3 protein. The sample yields hundreds of thousands of distinct CDR3 sequences, approximately 19% seen once. This CDR3 comprises 13 residues. Germline assignment: CDR1 KGHSH and CDR2 LQKENI. The V and J ends lost 3 bases and 12 bases, in that order; junction bases with no gene match: 8. This clonotype was picked up one time. This specimen was PBMCs, taken before the yellow fever booster vaccination. The chain combines TRBV18 with TRBJ2-7, with 10 bases identical to TRBD1. The clonotype originates from a man aged 18 to 30 who received the YFV17D yellow fever vaccine. The CDR3 nucleotides read TGTGCCAGCTCACCGTGGGACAGGGGCTATTCGTACTTC. Residues: CASSPWDRGYSYF.